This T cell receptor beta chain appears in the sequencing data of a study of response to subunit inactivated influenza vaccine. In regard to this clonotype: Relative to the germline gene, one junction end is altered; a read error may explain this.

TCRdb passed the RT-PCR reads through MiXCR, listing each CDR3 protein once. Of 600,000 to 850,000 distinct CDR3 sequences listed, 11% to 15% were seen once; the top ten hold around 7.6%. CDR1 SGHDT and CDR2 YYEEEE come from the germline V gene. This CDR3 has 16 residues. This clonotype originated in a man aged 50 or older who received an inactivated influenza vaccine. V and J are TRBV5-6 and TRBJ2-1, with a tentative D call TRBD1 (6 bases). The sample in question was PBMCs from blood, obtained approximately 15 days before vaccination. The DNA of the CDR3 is TGTGCCAGCAGCTTCGGGCAGGGGCGGATGTACAATGGGCAGTTCTTC. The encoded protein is CASSFGQGRMYNGQFF.